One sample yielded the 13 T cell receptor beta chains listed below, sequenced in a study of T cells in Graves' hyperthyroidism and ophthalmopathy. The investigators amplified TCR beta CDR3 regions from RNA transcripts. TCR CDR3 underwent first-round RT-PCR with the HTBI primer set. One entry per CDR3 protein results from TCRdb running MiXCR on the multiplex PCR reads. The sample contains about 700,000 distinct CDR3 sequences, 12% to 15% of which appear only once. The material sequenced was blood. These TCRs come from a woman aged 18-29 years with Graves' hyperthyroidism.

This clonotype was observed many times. The CDR3 loop reads CAMKGGRNEQFF. As DNA, the CDR3 is TGTGCCATGAAGGGGGGGCGCAATGAGCAGTTCTTC. This chain joins TRBV6-1 and TRBJ2-1; D possibly corresponds to TRBD2 (7 bases). The germline CDR1 and CDR2 sequences are MNHNS and SASEGT. The CDR3 spans 12 residues. V lost 10 bases, J lost 6 bases, and 13 bases lay in between.

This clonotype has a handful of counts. CDR3 amino acids: CSVEVSGQVSYEQYF. CDR3 bases: TGCAGCGTTGAAGTTTCGGGTCAGGTTTCCTACGAGCAGTACTTC. The chain employs TRBV29-1 and TRBJ2-7; D call uncertain. The CDR3 contains 15 residues. V was cut by 1 base and J by 1 base, with 14 bases left in between. In germline, CDR1 is SQVTM, CDR2 ANQGSEA.

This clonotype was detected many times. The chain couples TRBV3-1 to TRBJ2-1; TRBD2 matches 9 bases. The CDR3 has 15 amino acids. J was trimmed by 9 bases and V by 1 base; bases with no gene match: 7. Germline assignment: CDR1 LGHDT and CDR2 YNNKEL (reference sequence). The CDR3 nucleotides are TGTGCCAGCAGCCAAGCAGCGGGAGGTGGGACTGAGCAGTTCTTC. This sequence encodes CASSQAAGGGTEQFF.

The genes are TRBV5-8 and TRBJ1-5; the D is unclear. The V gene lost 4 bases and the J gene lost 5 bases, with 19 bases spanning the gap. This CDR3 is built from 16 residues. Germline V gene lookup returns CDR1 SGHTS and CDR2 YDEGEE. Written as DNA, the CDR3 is TGTGCCAGCAGCGCGACTGAGGCTTTCGCCTATCAGCCCCAGCATTTT. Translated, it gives CASSATEAFAYQPQHF.

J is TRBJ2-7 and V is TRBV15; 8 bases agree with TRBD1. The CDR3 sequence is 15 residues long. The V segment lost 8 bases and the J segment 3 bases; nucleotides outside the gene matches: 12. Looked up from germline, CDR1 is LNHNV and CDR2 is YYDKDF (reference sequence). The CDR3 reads CATDIDRGPYYEQYF. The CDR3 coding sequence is TGTGCCACCGACATAGACAGGGGACCCTACTACGAGCAGTACTTC.

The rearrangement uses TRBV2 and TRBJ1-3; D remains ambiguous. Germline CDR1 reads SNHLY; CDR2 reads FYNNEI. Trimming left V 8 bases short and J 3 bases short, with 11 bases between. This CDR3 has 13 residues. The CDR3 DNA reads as TGTGCCAGCTCACCCGCAGATGGAAACACCATATATTTT. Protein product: CASSPADGNTIYF.

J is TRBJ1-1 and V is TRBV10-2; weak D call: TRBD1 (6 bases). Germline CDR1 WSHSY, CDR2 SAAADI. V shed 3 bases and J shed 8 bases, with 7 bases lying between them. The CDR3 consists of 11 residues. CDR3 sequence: CASSEDREAFF. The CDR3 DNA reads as TGCGCCAGCAGTGAAGACAGGGAAGCTTTCTTT.

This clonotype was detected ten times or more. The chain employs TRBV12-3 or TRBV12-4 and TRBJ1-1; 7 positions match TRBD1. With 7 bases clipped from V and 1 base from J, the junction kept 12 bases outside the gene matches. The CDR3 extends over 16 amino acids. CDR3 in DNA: TGTGCCAGCAAGGCGTCACAGGGGATGTGGAACACTGAAGCTTTCTTT. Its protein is CASKASQGMWNTEAFF.

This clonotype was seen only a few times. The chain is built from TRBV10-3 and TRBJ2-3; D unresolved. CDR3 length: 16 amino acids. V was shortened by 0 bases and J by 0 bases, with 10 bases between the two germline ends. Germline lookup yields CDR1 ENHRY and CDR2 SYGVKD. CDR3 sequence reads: CAISESTRISTDTQYF. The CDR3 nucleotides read TGTGCCATCAGTGAGTCTACTCGGATTAGCACAGATACGCAGTATTTT.

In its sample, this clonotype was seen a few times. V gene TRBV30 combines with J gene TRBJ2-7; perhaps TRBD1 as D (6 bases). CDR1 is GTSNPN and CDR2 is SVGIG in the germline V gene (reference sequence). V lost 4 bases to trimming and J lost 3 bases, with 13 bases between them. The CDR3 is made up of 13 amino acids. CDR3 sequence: CAWTRTDLYEQYF. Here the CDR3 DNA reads TGTGCCTGGACGAGGACAGACCTCTACGAGCAGTACTTC.

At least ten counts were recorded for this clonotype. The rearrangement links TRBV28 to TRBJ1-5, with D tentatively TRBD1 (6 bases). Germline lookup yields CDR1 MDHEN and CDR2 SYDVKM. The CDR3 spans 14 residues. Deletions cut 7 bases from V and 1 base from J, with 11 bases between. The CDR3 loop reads CASTLGQSNQPQHF. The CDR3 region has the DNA TGTGCCAGCACCCTGGGACAAAGCAATCAGCCCCAGCATTTT.

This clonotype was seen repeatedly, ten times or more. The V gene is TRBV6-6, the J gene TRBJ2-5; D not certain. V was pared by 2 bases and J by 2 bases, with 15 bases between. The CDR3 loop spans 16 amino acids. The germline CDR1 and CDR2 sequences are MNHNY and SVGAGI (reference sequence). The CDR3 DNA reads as TGTGCCAGCAGTTACGGTCTGATTATGGGGCAAGAGACCCAGTACTTC. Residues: CASSYGLIMGQETQYF.

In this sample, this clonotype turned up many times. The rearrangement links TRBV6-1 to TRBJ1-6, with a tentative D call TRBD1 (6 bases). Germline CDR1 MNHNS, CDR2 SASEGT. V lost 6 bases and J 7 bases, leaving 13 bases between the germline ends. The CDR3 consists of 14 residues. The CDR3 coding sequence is TGTGCCAGCAGCTCCGGGACACAGAATTCACCCCTCCACTTT. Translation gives CASSSGTQNSPLHF.